These 20 T cell receptor beta chains were all obtained from the same sample, sequenced in a study of T-cell reconstitution after alpha-beta-depleted transplantation in children. Using unique molecular identifiers, the investigators prepared the TCRbeta library. From the PCR reads, TCRdb called clonotypes with MiXCR, one entry per CDR3 protein. This sample has roughly 300,000 distinct CDR3 sequences; under 14% occur once, and the top ten carry roughly a quarter. This sample comprised peripheral blood, obtained 180 days after TCRalphabeta/CD19-depleted stem cell transplant. The receptor source for this set is a male patient aged 2-15 years who had a stem cell transplant for chronic granulomatous disease, so the T cells may come from the graft donor.

This clonotype turned up a few times. V and J are TRBV2 and TRBJ2-7, with D unclear. Germline CDR1 SNHLY, CDR2 FYNNEI. The CDR3 is 10 amino acids. V was pared by 4 bases and J by 7 bases, with 5 bases between. The CDR3 nucleotides are TGTGCCAGCAGTGTCGTGGAGCAGTACTTC. This translates into CASSVVEQYF.

This clonotype was seen repeatedly, ten times or more. The rearrangement uses TRBV5-1 and TRBJ2-7; D tentatively fits TRBD1 or TRBD2 (5 bases each). Trimming stripped 0 bases from V and 0 bases from J, with 13 bases between. This CDR3 is 16 amino acids long. From germline, CDR1 is SGHRS and CDR2 YFSETQ. DNA of the CDR3: TGCGCCAGCAGCTTGGTTGGGGGAACGAGCTCCTACGAGCAGTACTTC. This encodes CASSLVGGTSSYEQYF.

This clonotype was detected many times. The chain carries TRBV6-1 and TRBJ2-7; TRBD2 agrees at 10 bases. Germline CDR1 is MNHNS and CDR2 is SASEGT. Losses at the gene ends were 6 bases for V and 6 bases for J; bases not matched to a gene: 8. The length of the CDR3 is 14 residues. This CDR3 is CASRQREGLGEQYF. As DNA, the CDR3 is TGTGCCAGCAGACAGCGGGAGGGCCTTGGCGAGCAGTACTTC.

This clonotype was counted at least ten times. The chain links TRBV7-6 to TRBJ1-2, with 7 bases matching TRBD1. The CDR3 sequence is 12 residues long. Germline CDR1 and CDR2: SGHVS and FNYEAQ. After removal of 5 bases from V and 4 bases from J, the junction contained 1 base not matched to a gene. Written as DNA, the CDR3 is TGTGCCAGCAGCAGGGACAGCTATGGCTACACCTTC. This gives the protein CASSRDSYGYTF.

At least ten counts were recorded for this clonotype. This chain links TRBV6-9 with TRBJ2-1; D could derive from TRBD1 or TRBD2 (5 bases each). The CDR3 extends over 16 amino acids. Trimming shortened V by 10 bases and J by 4 bases, and 23 bases separated the two germline ends. Germline loops: CDR1 MNHGY, CDR2 SVAAGI. CDR3 residues: CAIRGESPSIYNEQFF. CDR3 bases: TGTGCCATACGGGGCGAAAGTCCCTCGATTTACAATGAGCAGTTCTTC.

This clonotype is judged medium-sized. This sequence joins TRBV4-2 and TRBJ1-5, with D perhaps matching TRBD1 (6 bases). Germline loops: CDR1 LGHNA, CDR2 YNFKEQ. V lost 1 base, J lost 5 bases, and 12 bases lay in between. There are 15 residues in the CDR3. Written as DNA, the CDR3 is TGTGCCAGCAGCCAAGGACCACAGGGAGATCAGCCCCAGCATTTT. Its protein product is CASSQGPQGDQPQHF.

This clonotype has a count of ten or more. This chain joins TRBV18 and TRBJ2-1, with 12 bases identical to TRBD2. The CDR3 is made up of 15 amino acids. The trim removed 6 bases at V and 10 bases at J, leaving 10 bases unmatched. Germline V gene data show CDR1 as KGHSH and CDR2 as LQKENI. The CDR3 here is CASSPGLAGVREQFF. The CDR3, as DNA: TGTGCCAGCTCGCCGGGACTAGCGGGTGTAAGGGAGCAGTTCTTC.

This clonotype was seen at least ten times. The chain recombines TRBV6-1 with TRBJ1-1; possibly TRBD1 for D (5 bases). The CDR3 sequence is 13 residues long. Between the trimmed V and J ends, which lost 5 bases and 7 bases, there was a span of 14 bases. From germline, CDR1 is MNHNS and CDR2 SASEGT. CDR3 in DNA: TGTGCCAGCAGTCGAACGTGGGACGTTGAAGCTTTCTTT. Translated, it gives CASSRTWDVEAFF.

This clonotype was recorded many times. The chain links TRBV20-1 to TRBJ2-1; a possible D gene is TRBD1 (6 bases). V lost 5 bases, J lost 0 bases, and 14 bases lay in between. Germline loops: CDR1 DFQATT, CDR2 SNEGSKA (reference sequence). The CDR3 spans 15 residues. The CDR3 is CSASTGEYSYNEQFF. The CDR3 nucleotides are TGCAGTGCTTCGACAGGCGAATACTCCTACAATGAGCAGTTCTTC.

V and J are TRBV7-3 and TRBJ2-1; 13 bases fit TRBD2. This CDR3 has 19 residues. Germline V lookup: CDR1 SGHTA, CDR2 FQGTGA. V shed 2 bases, J shed 5 bases, and the junction held 12 bases outside the gene matches. The CDR3 protein is CASSLLLAGGMRPDNEQFF. CDR3 nucleotide sequence: TGTGCCAGCAGCTTACTACTAGCGGGAGGGATGAGACCGGACAATGAGCAGTTCTTC.

This clonotype was counted many times. The V gene is TRBV20-1, the J gene TRBJ2-1; D unresolved. The CDR3 is made up of 12 amino acids. From germline, CDR1 is DFQATT and CDR2 SNEGSKA (reference sequence). Between the trimmed V and J ends, which lost 6 bases and 0 bases, there was a span of 6 bases. The CDR3 region is CSASPSYNEQFF. The CDR3 nucleotides read TGCAGTGCCTCCCCCTCCTACAATGAGCAGTTCTTC.

This clonotype appeared many times. This chain uses TRBV5-1 with TRBJ2-3, with D maybe TRBD2 (5 bases). CDR3 size: 12 residues. The germline gives CDR1 SGHRS, CDR2 YFSETQ. The V gene lost 4 bases and the J gene lost 6 bases, with 9 bases spanning the gap. This CDR3 reads CASSQPGDTQYF. In nucleotides, the CDR3 is TGCGCCAGCAGCCAGCCGGGGGATACGCAGTATTTT.

This clonotype was counted ten times or more. The chain employs TRBV24-1 and TRBJ2-7; D is possibly TRBD1 or TRBD2 (6 bases each). Per germline, CDR1 KGHDR and CDR2 SFDVKD. The CDR3 has 15 amino acids. Trimming stripped 7 bases from V and 0 bases from J, with 15 bases between. The CDR3 coding sequence is TGTGCCACCAGATACAGGGAGGCCCGCTCCTACGAGCAGTACTTC. This codes for CATRYREARSYEQYF.

This clonotype showed up many times. This chain joins TRBV7-9 and TRBJ2-1; D gene uncertain. The CDR3 sequence is 18 residues long. V dropped 1 base and J dropped 0 bases, with 16 bases sitting between them. CDR1 SEHNR and CDR2 FQNEAQ come from the germline V gene (reference sequence). The CDR3 is CASSLGAAPSSSYNEQFF. The DNA of the CDR3 is TGTGCCAGCAGCTTAGGGGCGGCCCCATCCAGCTCCTACAATGAGCAGTTCTTC.

This clonotype was observed at least ten times. The genes are TRBV21-1 and TRBJ2-7; the D call in the table, TRBD1, was not verified against the DNA. TRBV21-1 is noted as a pseudogene. This CDR3 has 15 residues. This CDR3 reads CASSLPGEGAGEQYF. DNA of the CDR3: TGTGCCAGCAGCCTCCCAGGCGAGGGGGCTGGGGAGCAGTACTTC.

The table lists this clonotype with many counts. The chain links TRBV29-1 to TRBJ2-1; D uncertain. The V end lost 2 bases, the J end lost 4 bases, and 9 bases lay between the germline ends. There are 13 residues in the CDR3. Germline values: CDR1 SQVTM, CDR2 ANQGSEA. The DNA for the CDR3 is TGCAGCGTTGAATGGTTAGGATACAATGAGCAGTTCTTC. This gives the protein CSVEWLGYNEQFF.

This clonotype came up many times. V gene TRBV29-1 combines with J gene TRBJ1-2; no reliable D call. The V gene lost 3 bases and the J gene lost 4 bases, with 9 bases spanning the gap. This CDR3 is 12 amino acids long. Germline CDR1 is SQVTM and CDR2 is ANQGSEA. The CDR3 DNA reads TGCAGCGTTGATCTCCGCTCCTATGGCTACACCTTC. Translating gives CSVDLRSYGYTF.

This clonotype appeared many times. The chain has TRBV15 and TRBJ2-7, with 8 nucleotides matching TRBD1. CDR3 length equals 15 residues. J lost 4 bases, V lost 5 bases, and 10 bases had no gene match. Germline assignment: CDR1 LNHNV and CDR2 YYDKDF (reference sequence). The CDR3 DNA sequence: TGTGCCACCAGCTACGGAGGACAGGGTCATTACGAGCAGTACTTC. Amino acid sequence: CATSYGGQGHYEQYF.

The table lists this clonotype with many counts. The V gene is TRBV7-2, the J gene TRBJ2-3; perhaps TRBD2 as D (6 bases). Deletions cut 6 bases from V and 2 bases from J, with 9 bases between. Germline V gene lookup returns CDR1 SGHTA and CDR2 FQGNSA. The CDR3 totals 13 residues. The chain's CDR3 is CASRWTNTDTQYF. The DNA for the CDR3 is TGTGCCAGCAGGTGGACTAACACAGATACGCAGTATTTT.

This clonotype has just a few counts. The rearrangement links TRBV18 to TRBJ2-1; TRBD1 might be the D (6 bases). With 4 bases removed from V and 5 bases from J, the gap between germline ends came to 18 bases. The CDR3 totals 16 residues. CDR1 is KGHSH, CDR2 LQKENI, per germline. CDR3 region: CASSLYGTPVDNEQFF. The CDR3 region has the DNA TGTGCCAGCTCACTATATGGGACACCGGTAGACAATGAGCAGTTCTTC. The variable domain in full, completed from reference TRBV18 and TRBJ2-1, reads NAGVMQNPRHLVRRRGQEARLRCSPMKGHSHVYWYRQLPEEGLKFMVYLQKENIIDESGMPKERFSAEFPKEGPSILRIQQVVRGDSAAYFCASSLYGTPVDNEQFFGPGTRLTVL.